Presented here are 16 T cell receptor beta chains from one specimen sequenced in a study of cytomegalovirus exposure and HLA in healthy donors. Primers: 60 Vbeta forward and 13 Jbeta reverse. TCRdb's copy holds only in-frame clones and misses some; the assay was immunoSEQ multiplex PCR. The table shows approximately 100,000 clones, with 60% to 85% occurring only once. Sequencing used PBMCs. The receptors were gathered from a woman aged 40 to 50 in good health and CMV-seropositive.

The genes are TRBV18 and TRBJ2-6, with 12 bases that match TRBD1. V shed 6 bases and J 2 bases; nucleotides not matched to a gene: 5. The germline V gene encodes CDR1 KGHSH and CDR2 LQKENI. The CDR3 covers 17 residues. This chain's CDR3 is CASSRGQGATGANVLTF. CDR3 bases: TGTGCCAGCTCGCGGGGACAGGGGGCAACTGGGGCCAACGTCCTGACTTTC. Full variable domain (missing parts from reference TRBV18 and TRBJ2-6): NAGVMQNPRHLVRRRGQEARLRCSPMKGHSHVYWYRQLPEEGLKFMVYLQKENIIDESGMPKERFSAEFPKEGPSILRIQQVVRGDSAAYFCASSRGQGATGANVLTFGAGSRLTVL.

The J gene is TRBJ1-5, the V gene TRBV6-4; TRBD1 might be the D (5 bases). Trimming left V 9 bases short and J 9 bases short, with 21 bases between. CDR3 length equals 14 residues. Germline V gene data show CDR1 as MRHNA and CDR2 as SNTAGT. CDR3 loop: CASRPGLGMGPQHF. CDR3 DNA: TGTGCCAGTCGCCCGGGACTGGGGATGGGGCCCCAGCATTTT.

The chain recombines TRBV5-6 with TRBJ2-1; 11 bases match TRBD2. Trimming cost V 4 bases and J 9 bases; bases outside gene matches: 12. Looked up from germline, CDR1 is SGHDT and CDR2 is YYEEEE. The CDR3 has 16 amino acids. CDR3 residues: CASSPQLAGAPFEQFF. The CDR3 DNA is TGTGCCAGCAGCCCGCAACTAGCGGGGGCCCCCTTTGAGCAGTTCTTC.

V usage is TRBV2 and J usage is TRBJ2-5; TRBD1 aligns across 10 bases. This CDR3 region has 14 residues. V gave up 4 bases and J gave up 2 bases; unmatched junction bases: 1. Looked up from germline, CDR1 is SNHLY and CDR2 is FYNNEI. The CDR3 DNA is TGTGCCAGCAGTGGGGACAGGGGACAAGAGACCCAGTACTTC. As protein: CASSGDRGQETQYF.

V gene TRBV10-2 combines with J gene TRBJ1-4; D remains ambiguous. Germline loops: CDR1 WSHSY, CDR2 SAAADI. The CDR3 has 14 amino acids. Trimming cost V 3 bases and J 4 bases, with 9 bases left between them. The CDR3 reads CASSEGLYNEKLFF. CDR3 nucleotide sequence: TGCGCCAGCAGTGAAGGACTTTATAATGAAAAACTGTTTTTT.

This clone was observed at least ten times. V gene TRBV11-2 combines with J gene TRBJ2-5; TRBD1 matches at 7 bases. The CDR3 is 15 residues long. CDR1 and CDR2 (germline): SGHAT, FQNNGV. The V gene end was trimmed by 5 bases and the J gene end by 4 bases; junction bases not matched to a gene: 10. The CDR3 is CASSPGQTWGETQYF. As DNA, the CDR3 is TGTGCCAGCAGCCCGGGACAGACATGGGGAGAGACCCAGTACTTC.

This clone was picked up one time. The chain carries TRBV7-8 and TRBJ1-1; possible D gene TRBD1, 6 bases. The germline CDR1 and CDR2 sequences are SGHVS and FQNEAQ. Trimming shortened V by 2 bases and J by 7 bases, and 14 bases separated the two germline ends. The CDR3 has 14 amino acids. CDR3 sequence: CASSLQRQTGEAFF. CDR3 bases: TGTGCCAGCAGCTTACAACGTCAGACAGGTGAAGCTTTCTTT.

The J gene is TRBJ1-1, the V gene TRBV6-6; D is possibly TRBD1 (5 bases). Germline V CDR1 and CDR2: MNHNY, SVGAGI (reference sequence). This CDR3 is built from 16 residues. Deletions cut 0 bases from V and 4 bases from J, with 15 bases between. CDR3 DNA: TGTGCCAGCAGTTACTCGACGGGGCGGGGTGGCACTGAAGCTTTCTTT. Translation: CASSYSTGRGGTEAFF.

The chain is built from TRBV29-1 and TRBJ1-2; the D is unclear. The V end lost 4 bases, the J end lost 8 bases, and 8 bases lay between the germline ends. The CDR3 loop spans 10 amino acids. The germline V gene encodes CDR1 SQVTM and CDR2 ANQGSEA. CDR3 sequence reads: CSVGLGGYTF. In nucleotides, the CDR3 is TGCAGCGTTGGGCTCGGGGGCTACACCTTC.

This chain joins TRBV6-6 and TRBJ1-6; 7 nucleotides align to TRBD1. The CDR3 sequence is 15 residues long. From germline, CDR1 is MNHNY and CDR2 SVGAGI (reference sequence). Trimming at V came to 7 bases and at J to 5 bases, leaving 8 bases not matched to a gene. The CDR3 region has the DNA TGTGCCAGCAACGCCCAGACAGGGAATAATTCACCCCTCCACTTT. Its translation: CASNAQTGNNSPLHF.

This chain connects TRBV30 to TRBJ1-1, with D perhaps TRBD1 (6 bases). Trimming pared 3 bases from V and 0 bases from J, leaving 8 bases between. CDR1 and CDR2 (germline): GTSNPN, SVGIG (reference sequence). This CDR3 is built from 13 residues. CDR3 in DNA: TGTGCCTGGAGCCGGACAGTGAACACTGAAGCTTTCTTT. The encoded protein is CAWSRTVNTEAFF.

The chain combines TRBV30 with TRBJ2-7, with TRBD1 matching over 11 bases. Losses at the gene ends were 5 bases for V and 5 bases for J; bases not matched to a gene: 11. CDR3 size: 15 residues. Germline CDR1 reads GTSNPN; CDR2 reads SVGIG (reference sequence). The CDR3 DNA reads TGTGCCTGGGGGCGGGGGGGACAGGGGGTCCACGAGCAGTACTTC. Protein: CAWGRGGQGVHEQYF. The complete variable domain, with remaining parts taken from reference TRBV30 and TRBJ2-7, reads SQTIHQWPATLVQPVGSPLSLECTVEGTSNPNLYWYRQAAGRGLQLLFYSVGIGQISSEVPQNLSASRPQDRQFILSSKKLLLSDSGFYLCAWGRGGQGVHEQYFGPGTRLTVT.

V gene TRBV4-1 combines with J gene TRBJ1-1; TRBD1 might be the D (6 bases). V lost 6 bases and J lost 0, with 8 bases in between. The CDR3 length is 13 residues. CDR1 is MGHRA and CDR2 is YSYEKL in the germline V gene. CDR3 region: CASRDRMNTEAFF. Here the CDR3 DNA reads TGCGCCAGCAGGGACAGAATGAACACTGAAGCTTTCTTT.

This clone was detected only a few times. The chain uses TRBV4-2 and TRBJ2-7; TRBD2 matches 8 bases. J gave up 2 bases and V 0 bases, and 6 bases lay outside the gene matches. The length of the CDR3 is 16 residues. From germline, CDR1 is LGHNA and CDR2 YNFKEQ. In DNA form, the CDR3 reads TGTGCCAGCAGCCAAGATATAGCGGGGACCCCCTACGAGCAGTACTTC. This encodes CASSQDIAGTPYEQYF.

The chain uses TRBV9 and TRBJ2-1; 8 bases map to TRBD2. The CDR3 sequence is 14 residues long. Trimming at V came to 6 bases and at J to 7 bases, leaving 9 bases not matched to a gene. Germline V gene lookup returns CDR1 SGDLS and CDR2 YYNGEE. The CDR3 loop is CASNLGLGRNEQFF. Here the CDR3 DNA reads TGTGCCAGCAACTTGGGACTAGGGAGGAATGAGCAGTTCTTC.

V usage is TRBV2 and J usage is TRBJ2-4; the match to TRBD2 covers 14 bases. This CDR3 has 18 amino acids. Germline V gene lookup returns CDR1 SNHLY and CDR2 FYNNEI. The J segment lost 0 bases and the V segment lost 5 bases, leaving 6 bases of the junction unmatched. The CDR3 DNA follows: TGTGCCAGCAGTCAAGGACTAGCGGGGGGATTAGCCAAAAACATTCAGTACTTC. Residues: CASSQGLAGGLAKNIQYF.